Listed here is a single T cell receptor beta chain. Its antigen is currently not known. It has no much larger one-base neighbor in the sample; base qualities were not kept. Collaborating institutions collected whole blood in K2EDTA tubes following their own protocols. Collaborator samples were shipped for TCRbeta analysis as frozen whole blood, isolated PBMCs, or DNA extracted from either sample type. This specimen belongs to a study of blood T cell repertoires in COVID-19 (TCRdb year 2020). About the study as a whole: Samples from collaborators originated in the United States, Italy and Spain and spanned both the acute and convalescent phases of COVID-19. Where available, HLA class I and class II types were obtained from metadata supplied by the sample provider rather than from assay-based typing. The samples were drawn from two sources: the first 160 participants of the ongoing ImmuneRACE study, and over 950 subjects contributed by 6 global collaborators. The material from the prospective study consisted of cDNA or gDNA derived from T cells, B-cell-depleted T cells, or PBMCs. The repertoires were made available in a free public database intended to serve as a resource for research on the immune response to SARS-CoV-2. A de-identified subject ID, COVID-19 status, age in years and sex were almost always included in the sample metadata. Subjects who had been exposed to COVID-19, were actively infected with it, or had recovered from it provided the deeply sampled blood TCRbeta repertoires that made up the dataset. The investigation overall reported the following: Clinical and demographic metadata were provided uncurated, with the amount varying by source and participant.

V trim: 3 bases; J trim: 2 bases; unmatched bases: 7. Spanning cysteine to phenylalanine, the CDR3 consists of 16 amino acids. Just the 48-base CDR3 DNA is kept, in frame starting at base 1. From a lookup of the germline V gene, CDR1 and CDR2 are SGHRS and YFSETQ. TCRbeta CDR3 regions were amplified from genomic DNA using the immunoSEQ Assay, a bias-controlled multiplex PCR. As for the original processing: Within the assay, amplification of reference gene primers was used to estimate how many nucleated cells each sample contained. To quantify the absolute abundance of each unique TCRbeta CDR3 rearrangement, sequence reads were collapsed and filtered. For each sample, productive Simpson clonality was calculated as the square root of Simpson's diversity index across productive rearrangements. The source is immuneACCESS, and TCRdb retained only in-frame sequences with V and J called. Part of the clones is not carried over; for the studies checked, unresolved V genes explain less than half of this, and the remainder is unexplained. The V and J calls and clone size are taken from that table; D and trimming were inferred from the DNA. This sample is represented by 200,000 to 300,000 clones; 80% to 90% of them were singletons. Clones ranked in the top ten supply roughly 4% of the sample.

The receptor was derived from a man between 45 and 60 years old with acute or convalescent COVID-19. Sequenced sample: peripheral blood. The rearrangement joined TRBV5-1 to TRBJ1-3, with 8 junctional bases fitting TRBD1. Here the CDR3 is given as CASSSRTGRAGNTIYF. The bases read TGCGCCAGCAGCTCCCGGACAGGGAGAGCTGGAAACACCATATATTTT.